One sample yielded the 25 T cell receptor beta chains listed below, sequenced in a study of T-cell memory formation after mild COVID-19. MiXCR, run by TCRdb on the 5' RACE reads, gives a single entry per CDR3 protein. This repertoire shows over 450,000 distinct CDR3 sequences, over 20% found once; its top ten account for roughly an eighth. Sequences were obtained from PBMCs or a T cell subset sorted from them (not recorded which). All receptors come from an adult woman who had mild COVID-19 (a few samples of this study predate the infection). Cell type and time point are not known.

This clonotype was detected a few times. The chain employs TRBV7-2 and TRBJ2-1; weak D call: TRBD1 (5 bases). Trimming cost V 1 base and J 6 bases, with 13 bases left between them. The CDR3 runs 15 residues. Germline CDR1 reads SGHTA; CDR2 reads FQGNSA. CDR3 region: CASSLVRTQSNEQFF. The CDR3 DNA reads TGTGCCAGCAGCTTAGTGAGGACACAATCCAATGAGCAGTTCTTC.

This clonotype was seen only a few times. The chain uses TRBV20-1 and TRBJ2-4, with D possibly matching TRBD2 (6 bases). The CDR3 contains 11 residues. Trimming took 2 bases from V and 14 from J, leaving 13 bases between them. Looked up from germline, CDR1 is DFQATT and CDR2 is SNEGSKA (reference sequence). The CDR3, as DNA: TGCAGTGCTAGATTCGGGACTCATGAGTACTTC. As protein: CSARFGTHEYF.

This clonotype showed up many times. The rearrangement uses TRBV9 and TRBJ2-1; no reliable D call. This CDR3 has 15 amino acids. V lost 4 bases and J lost 2, with 13 bases in between. In germline, CDR1 is SGDLS, CDR2 YYNGEE. The CDR3: CASSSSARTYNEQFF. The CDR3 DNA reads TGTGCCAGCAGCTCCAGCGCGAGGACCTACAATGAGCAGTTCTTC.

The rearrangement joins TRBV3-1 to TRBJ2-3, with a tentative D call TRBD2 (6 bases). With 1 base removed from V and 2 bases from J, the gap between germline ends came to 16 bases. The CDR3 covers 17 residues. Germline V CDR1 and CDR2: LGHDT, YNNKEL (reference sequence). Written as DNA, the CDR3 is TGTGCCAGCAGCCAAGCCACCGGGACTGGATTCACAGATACGCAGTATTTT. This codes for CASSQATGTGFTDTQYF.

The chain joins TRBV5-1 to TRBJ1-1; TRBD1 matches 8 bases. This CDR3 comprises 15 residues. After removal of 0 bases from V and 5 bases from J, the junction contained 6 bases not matched to a gene. Per the germline V gene, CDR1 is SGHRS and CDR2 is YFSETQ. The CDR3 sequence: CASSLAETGETEAFF. The DNA of the CDR3 is TGCGCCAGCAGCTTGGCCGAGACAGGGGAAACTGAAGCTTTCTTT.

This clonotype was found a few times. The V gene is TRBV6-5, the J gene TRBJ2-7; 12 bases match TRBD1. The CDR3 is made up of 14 amino acids. V lost 0 bases and J lost 6; bases outside the gene matches: 0. Germline CDR1 MNHEY, CDR2 SVGAGI. CDR3 region: CASSYSGQGAEQYF. CDR3 bases: TGTGCCAGCAGTTACTCGGGACAGGGGGCCGAGCAGTACTTC.

This clonotype has a handful of counts. This CDR3 is CASSFGGARAEAFF. CDR3 sequence (DNA): TGTGCCAGCAGCTTCGGGGGGGCAAGGGCTGAAGCTTTCTTT. This chain joins TRBV7-2 and TRBJ1-1; perhaps TRBD1 as D (6 bases). The germline CDR1 and CDR2 sequences are SGHTA and FQGNSA. Between the trimmed V and J ends, which lost 3 bases and 6 bases, there was a span of 14 bases. CDR3 length: 14 residues.

V is TRBV4-2 and J is TRBJ1-1; D possibly corresponds to TRBD1 (5 bases). V was trimmed by 1 base and J by 4 bases, leaving 13 bases between them. CDR3 size: 15 residues. In germline, CDR1 is LGHNA, CDR2 YNFKEQ. The CDR3 sequence is CASSQARDPGTEAFF. In DNA form, the CDR3 reads TGTGCCAGCAGCCAAGCTCGGGACCCGGGCACTGAAGCTTTCTTT.

This clonotype was recorded a few times. The V call is TRBV6-2 or TRBV6-3, the J call TRBJ2-1; D gene unclear. Between the trimmed V and J ends, which lost 5 bases and 10 bases, there was a span of 18 bases. Germline CDR1 reads MNHEY; CDR2 reads SVGEGT. The CDR3 length is 14 residues. CDR3 protein: CASSHDRYLREQFF. As DNA, the CDR3 is TGTGCCAGCAGTCACGATCGGTATTTGAGGGAGCAGTTCTTC.

J is TRBJ2-2 and V is TRBV3-1; 11 bases fit TRBD2. The CDR3 is 17 amino acids. Germline CDR1 is LGHDT and CDR2 is YNNKEL (reference sequence). J lost 5 bases, V lost 4 bases, and 9 bases had no gene match. CDR3 protein: CASSPSGASGRTGELFF. The CDR3 DNA sequence: TGTGCCAGCAGCCCCTCCGGGGCTAGCGGGAGGACCGGGGAGCTGTTTTTT.

This clonotype was observed a handful of times. The chain links TRBV10-3 to TRBJ1-1; 8 bases fit TRBD1. There are 18 residues in the CDR3. The germline CDR1 and CDR2 sequences are ENHRY and SYGVKD. J gave up 1 base and V 3 bases, and 13 bases lay outside the gene matches. The CDR3: CAISEYSLGTGENTEAFF. For the CDR3, the DNA is TGTGCCATCAGTGAATATTCCCTCGGGACAGGTGAGAACACTGAAGCTTTCTTT.

The genes are TRBV5-1 and TRBJ1-2, with D perhaps TRBD1 (5 bases). The CDR3 has 15 amino acids. Germline CDR1 reads SGHRS; CDR2 reads YFSETQ. Trimming pared 2 bases from V and 6 bases from J, leaving 17 bases between. For the CDR3, the DNA is TGCGCCAGCAGCTTCGTCGCCAGGGAAGGGGATGGCTACACCTTC. Amino acids: CASSFVAREGDGYTF.

The chain recombines TRBV2 with TRBJ2-7, with D perhaps TRBD1 or TRBD2 (5 bases each). Trimming shortened V by 6 bases and J by 0 bases, and 18 bases separated the two germline ends. Germline-derived CDR1 and CDR2 are SNHLY and FYNNEI. The CDR3 extends over 16 amino acids. The CDR3 DNA follows: TGTGCCAGCAGAACATCCGGGGCGGACAACTCCTACGAGCAGTACTTC. Protein product: CASRTSGADNSYEQYF.

This clonotype was picked up a small number of times. This chain connects TRBV12-3 or TRBV12-4 to TRBJ1-1; the D gene is possibly TRBD1 (6 bases). This CDR3 contains 16 residues. V dropped 0 bases and J dropped 4 bases, with 15 bases sitting between them. The CDR3 DNA reads TGTGCCAGCAGTTTAGCGCCTCAGGGGTTGGGCACTGAAGCTTTCTTT. As protein: CASSLAPQGLGTEAFF.

This clonotype was seen more than once but under ten times. The genes are TRBV20-1 and TRBJ1-5, with TRBD1 identical over 12 bases. This CDR3 comprises 15 residues. Germline loops: CDR1 DFQATT, CDR2 SNEGSKA (reference sequence). The V and J ends lost 2 bases and 5 bases, in that order; junction bases with no gene match: 4. The CDR3 loop is CSARLGQGAYQPQHF. The CDR3 DNA sequence: TGCAGTGCTAGACTGGGACAGGGGGCCTATCAGCCCCAGCATTTT.

This clonotype was observed at least ten times. V gene TRBV27 combines with J gene TRBJ2-7; D is unresolved. CDR1 MNHEY and CDR2 SMNVEV come from the germline V gene (reference sequence). The CDR3 has 9 amino acids. V was shortened by 8 bases and J by 3 bases, with 2 bases between the two germline ends. The CDR3 bases are TGTGCCAGCGGCTACGAGCAGTACTTC. Its protein product is CASGYEQYF.

The chain carries TRBV10-3 and TRBJ2-1; 10 bases are a match to TRBD1. V lost 6 bases, J lost 4 bases, and 3 bases stayed unmatched. This CDR3 contains 14 residues. Germline CDR1 reads ENHRY; CDR2 reads SYGVKD. In DNA form, the CDR3 reads TGTGCCATCAGATCGGGACAGGGGTACAATGAGCAGTTCTTC. Its translation: CAIRSGQGYNEQFF.

This clonotype occurred a few times. The chain joins TRBV27 to TRBJ2-5; TRBD1 matches 8 bases. With 4 bases clipped from V and 4 bases from J, the junction kept 5 bases outside the gene matches. Germline values: CDR1 MNHEY, CDR2 SMNVEV (reference sequence). This CDR3 has 14 residues. CDR3 sequence: CASSWAGGGETQYF. The CDR3 DNA is TGTGCCAGCAGTTGGGCAGGGGGCGGAGAGACCCAGTACTTC.

The J gene is TRBJ2-7, the V gene TRBV6-2 or TRBV6-3; D not resolved. The CDR3 runs to 13 residues. CDR1 MNHEY and CDR2 SVGEGT come from the germline V gene. V was clipped by 6 bases and J by 7 bases, with 16 bases between them. The CDR3 is CASRLGPPGEQYF. CDR3 nucleotide sequence: TGTGCCAGCAGGCTAGGGCCCCCGGGTGAGCAGTACTTC.

The chain joins TRBV12-3 or TRBV12-4 to TRBJ1-2; TRBD1 matches 8 bases. The J segment lost 5 bases and the V segment lost 3 bases, leaving 5 bases of the junction unmatched. This CDR3 has 14 residues. CDR3 in DNA: TGTGCCAGCAGTTTTCCAGGGGGCGCGTATGGCTACACCTTC. Translating gives CASSFPGGAYGYTF.

This clonotype was observed at least ten times. The chain couples TRBV7-9 to TRBJ2-1, with D perhaps TRBD2 (5 bases). Germline loops: CDR1 SEHNR, CDR2 FQNEAQ (reference sequence). V was shortened by 8 bases and J by 0 bases, with 20 bases between the two germline ends. This CDR3 contains 17 residues. The CDR3 nucleotides are TGTGCCAGCCGCCGGGTGTGGGTGAGCGGCTCCTACAATGAGCAGTTCTTC. Protein: CASRRVWVSGSYNEQFF.

This clonotype has a handful of counts. The chain employs TRBV11-2 and TRBJ1-4; D unresolved. In germline, CDR1 is SGHAT, CDR2 FQNNGV. This CDR3 has 12 residues. Trimming stripped 4 bases from V and 11 bases from J, with 11 bases between. The CDR3 DNA follows: TGTGCCAGCAGCTCTTATTTGGGCAAACTGTTTTTT. It yields the protein CASSSYLGKLFF. Looking up the rest from reference TRBV11-2 and TRBJ1-4 gives the full variable domain: EAGVAQSPRYKIIEKRQSVAFWCNPISGHATLYWYQQILGQGPKLLIQFQNNGVVDDSQLPKDRFSAERLKGVDSTLKIQPAKLEDSAVYLCASSSYLGKLFFGSGTQLSVL.

This clonotype was recorded at least ten times. The chain recombines TRBV18 with TRBJ2-3; D is ambiguous. Trimming took off 3 bases at V and 4 bases at J, with 2 bases between the two ends. The CDR3 totals 11 residues. Germline assignment: CDR1 KGHSH and CDR2 LQKENI. CDR3 protein: CASSPSDTQYF. The CDR3 nucleotides read TGTGCCAGCTCACCCTCAGATACGCAGTATTTT. The variable domain in full, completed from reference TRBV18 and TRBJ2-3, reads NAGVMQNPRHLVRRRGQEARLRCSPMKGHSHVYWYRQLPEEGLKFMVYLQKENIIDESGMPKERFSAEFPKEGPSILRIQQVVRGDSAAYFCASSPSDTQYFGPGTRLTVL.

This clonotype was observed a handful of times. The chain links TRBV20-1 to TRBJ2-3; no reliable D call. The CDR3 is made up of 17 amino acids. With 0 bases removed from V and 2 bases from J, the gap between germline ends came to 18 bases. CDR1 is DFQATT, CDR2 SNEGSKA, per germline (reference sequence). The CDR3 coding sequence is TGCAGTGCTAGAGAAGTCGATCACCGCCGTTCCACAGATACGCAGTATTTT. This translates into CSAREVDHRRSTDTQYF.

DNA for the CDR3: TGTGCCAGCAGATCAACAGGAGAAGAGACCCAGTACTTC. It specifies CASRSTGEETQYF. The chain combines TRBV13 with TRBJ2-5; D is perhaps TRBD1 (5 bases). The germline V gene encodes CDR1 PRHDT and CDR2 FYEKMQ (reference sequence). This CDR3 spans 13 amino acids. V was pared by 6 bases and J by 3 bases, with 11 bases between.